Listed below are T cell receptor beta chains from one sample, sequenced in a study of blood T cell repertoires in COVID-19. Produced via immunoSEQ multiplex PCR; TCRdb's table is partial and in-frame only. The repertoire consists of over 110,000 clones, with around 90% occurring once and the leading ten covering 1.5% to 2%. Specimen: peripheral blood. The receptor source for this set is a man between 65 and 85 years old with acute or convalescent COVID-19. Each CDR3 is given with its conserved first and last residue. The D gene is left open where the match is weak. Clone size is stated in some rows and not others, as once, few, many or a class when expanded.

j_call clone_size d_call v_call cdr3_aa cdr3_nt
TRBJ2-3 NA TRBD1 TRBV6-5 CASSPGQGADTQYF TGTGCCAGCAGTCCAGGACAGGGGGCAGATACGCAGTATTTT
TRBJ1-1 NA TRBD1 TRBV30 CAWSRQGARGTEAFF TGTGCCTGGAGTCGCCAGGGGGCGCGGGGCACTGAAGCTTTCTTT
TRBJ2-7 NA NA TRBV12-5 CASGPPVNPHF TGTGCTAGTGGTCCCCCAGTAAATCCGCACTTC
TRBJ2-2 NA TRBD1 TRBV19 CASTRTTGTGGSGELFF TGTGCCAGTACCCGAACCACCGGGACAGGGGGATCCGGGGAGCTGTTTTTT
TRBJ2-7 NA TRBD1 TRBV10-1 CASSGTGGLLSYEQYF TGCGCCAGCAGTGGGACAGGGGGCTTACTCTCCTACGAGCAGTACTTC
TRBJ1-4 NA NA TRBV30 CAWSVGDYGKLFF TGTGCCTGGAGTGTCGGCGATTACGGGAAACTGTTTTTT
TRBJ2-1 many TRBD2 TRBV4-1 CASSQTGTSGYNEQFF TGCGCCAGCAGCCAGACCGGGACTAGCGGTTACAATGAGCAGTTCTTC
TRBJ1-2 NA NA TRBV5-6 CASNSMDSLYGYTF TGTGCCAGCAATTCTATGGACAGCCTCTATGGCTACACCTTC
TRBJ2-2 NA TRBD2 TRBV11-3 CASSSYSGTTNTGELFF TGTGCCAGCAGTTCCTACAGCGGGACGACGAACACCGGGGAGCTGTTTTTT
TRBJ2-7 NA NA TRBV6-5 CASANSYEQYF TGTGCCAGCGCTAACTCCTACGAGCAGTACTTC
TRBJ1-3 NA TRBD1 TRBV12-5 CASGLVLQGGSGNTIYF TGTGCTAGTGGTTTGGTTCTACAGGGGGGAAGTGGAAACACCATATATTTT
TRBJ2-3 NA TRBD2 TRBV13 CAISGGKGTDTQYF TGTGCCATCTCGGGGGGGAAAGGCACAGATACGCAGTATTTT
TRBJ2-2 NA NA TRBV7-2 CASSLVSLNTGELFF TGTGCCAGCAGCTTAGTTAGCCTGAACACCGGGGAGCTGTTTTTT
TRBJ1-5 once TRBD1 TRBV27 CASSLRATGTHSNQPQHF TGTGCCAGCAGTCTAAGGGCGACAGGGACCCATAGCAATCAGCCCCAGCATTTT
TRBJ2-2 NA TRBD2 TRBV19 CASSIDVWLAGFANTGELFF TGTGCCAGTAGTATAGATGTTTGGCTAGCGGGATTCGCGAACACCGGGGAGCTGTTTTTT
TRBJ2-2 once TRBD1 TRBV7-2 CASSPGTGRTGELFF TGTGCCAGCAGTCCTGGGACAGGACGAACCGGGGAGCTGTTTTTT
TRBJ1-3 NA NA TRBV6-6 CASSRYFGNTIYF TGTGCCAGCAGTCGCTACTTTGGAAACACCATATATTTT
TRBJ1-2 NA TRBD1 TRBV29-1 CSVTAGTVGYTF TGCAGCGTTACGGCAGGGACAGTAGGCTACACCTTC
TRBJ1-1 NA TRBD1 TRBV28 CASSSGQGNLDTEAFF TGTGCCAGCAGCTCGGGACAGGGGAATTTGGACACTGAAGCTTTCTTT
TRBJ1-5 NA NA TRBV12-3/TRBV12-4 CASRTMNQPQHF TGTGCCAGCAGGACAATGAATCAGCCCCAGCATTTT
TRBJ2-5 NA TRBD2 TRBV19 CASSIGTRYQETQYF TGTGCCAGTAGTATAGGGACTAGGTACCAAGAGACCCAGTACTTC
TRBJ1-2 once NA TRBV7-9 CASSWGSGNYGYTF TGTGCCAGCAGCTGGGGCTCGGGCAACTATGGCTACACCTTC
TRBJ2-1 NA TRBD2 TRBV7-2 CASSLVSGLAGEMGEQFF TGTGCCAGCAGCTTAGTTTCGGGACTAGCGGGAGAAATGGGTGAGCAGTTCTTC
TRBJ1-1 NA NA TRBV5-1 CASSSILGGAFEAFF TGCGCCAGCAGCTCCATACTCGGGGGGGCCTTTGAAGCTTTCTTT
TRBJ1-3 NA NA TRBV24-1 CATSERKGNTIYF TGTGCCACCAGTGAGCGCAAGGGAAACACCATATATTTT
TRBJ2-7 NA TRBD1 TRBV6-5 CASSYSWTGSYEQYF TGTGCCAGCAGTTACTCTTGGACAGGGTCCTACGAGCAGTACTTC
TRBJ2-1 NA TRBD2 TRBV2 CASRGPTSDEQFF TGTGCCAGCAGGGGACCTACTAGCGATGAGCAGTTCTTC
TRBJ1-1 NA TRBD1 TRBV7-6 CASSENPRGRGGMNTEAFF TGTGCCAGCAGCGAAAACCCGAGGGGGCGTGGGGGTATGAACACTGAAGCTTTCTTT
TRBJ1-1 NA NA TRBV7-9 CASRYSKSQTQNTEAFF TGTGCCAGCAGATATAGCAAGAGCCAAACACAGAACACTGAAGCTTTCTTT
TRBJ2-7 once NA TRBV2 CARGIGGASYEQYF TGTGCCAGGGGTATTGGCGGGGCCTCCTACGAGCAGTACTTC
TRBJ1-2 NA NA TRBV24-1 CATSDWEGGYGYTF TGTGCCACCAGTGATTGGGAGGGCGGCTATGGCTACACCTTC
TRBJ2-5 NA TRBD2 TRBV27 CASSLRNGRAAETQYF TGTGCCAGCAGTTTACGGAACGGGAGGGCCGCAGAGACCCAGTACTTC
TRBJ1-2 NA TRBD1 TRBV27 CASSLTGQGGRNYGYTF TGTGCCAGCAGCCTGACGGGACAGGGGGGAAGAAACTATGGCTACACCTTC
TRBJ2-5 NA TRBD1 TRBV6-5 CASRIGQGRETQYF TGTGCCAGCAGGATAGGACAGGGTCGGGAGACCCAGTACTTC
TRBJ1-5 NA NA TRBV10-3 CAISESPTGLQGGQPQHF TGTGCCATCAGTGAGTCCCCAACCGGATTACAAGGAGGTCAGCCCCAGCATTTT
TRBJ2-7 NA TRBD1 TRBV4-1 CASSQTGTVYEQYF TGCGCCAGCAGCCAGACCGGGACAGTCTACGAGCAGTACTTC
TRBJ2-3 NA NA TRBV5-6 CASSLTLLREGDTQYF TGTGCCAGCAGCTTAACGCTACTCCGAGAGGGAGATACGCAGTATTTT
TRBJ1-1 NA NA TRBV19 CASSVPSTTEAFF TGTGCCAGTAGTGTCCCAAGCACCACTGAAGCTTTCTTT
TRBJ2-3 NA TRBD2 TRBV28 CASSYGGGEDTQYF TGTGCCAGCAGTTATGGGGGAGGGGAAGATACGCAGTATTTT
TRBJ2-3 NA TRBD2 TRBV7-6 CASSFGSAGGDTQYF TGTGCCAGCAGTTTCGGTTCGGCGGGGGGTGATACGCAGTATTTT
TRBJ2-7 once TRBD2 TRBV28 CASSLGGGGYEQYF TGTGCCAGCAGTTTAGGTGGGGGGGGCTACGAGCAGTACTTC
TRBJ1-1 many NA TRBV9 CASSVALTDEAFF TGTGCCAGCAGCGTAGCCCTGACAGATGAAGCTTTCTTT
TRBJ2-5 NA TRBD2 TRBV19 CASSMVAGVGETQYF TGTGCCAGTAGTATGGTCGCGGGAGTGGGGGAGACCCAGTACTTC
TRBJ2-1 NA NA TRBV28 CASSSKTRFNNEQFF TGTGCCAGCAGTTCAAAGACTAGATTTAACAATGAGCAGTTCTTC
TRBJ2-7 NA NA TRBV7-6 CASSRGSQQSYEQYF TGTGCCAGCAGCCGGGGGAGCCAACAATCCTACGAGCAGTACTTC
TRBJ1-2 few NA TRBV3-1/TRBV3-2 CASSQFENYGYTF TGTGCCAGCAGCCAATTTGAGAACTATGGCTACACCTTC
TRBJ1-4 NA NA TRBV2 CASSETSREEKLFF TGTGCCAGCAGTGAGACCTCGCGGGAAGAAAAACTGTTTTTT
TRBJ1-6 NA TRBD1 TRBV11-3 CASSLQGNDSPLHF TGTGCCAGCAGCCTACAGGGGAACGATTCACCCCTCCACTTT
TRBJ1-2 NA NA TRBV13 CASSQQQGAGYTF TGTGCCAGCAGCCAGCAACAGGGCGCGGGCTACACCTTC
TRBJ1-1 NA TRBD1 TRBV7-6 CASSPGGTGNTEAFF TGTGCCAGCAGCCCAGGCGGGACAGGAAACACTGAAGCTTTCTTT
TRBJ2-7 NA NA TRBV7-8 CASSVGLSTYEQYF TGTGCCAGCAGCGTGGGACTTTCTACCTACGAGCAGTACTTC
TRBJ1-6 once NA TRBV11-2 CASSLISGINSPLHF TGTGCCAGCAGCTTAATTTCGGGGATTAATTCACCCCTCCACTTT
TRBJ2-2 NA NA TRBV6-5 CASGPMLQVTGELFF TGTGCCAGCGGCCCTATGTTACAGGTGACCGGGGAGCTGTTTTTT
TRBJ2-1 once TRBD2 TRBV4-2 CASSQAVSTSGTYNEQFF TGTGCCAGCAGCCAAGCGGTCTCGACTAGCGGGACCTACAATGAGCAGTTCTTC
TRBJ1-6 NA NA TRBV7-9 CASSSRETANSPLHF TGTGCCAGCAGCTCTCGGGAGACTGCAAATTCACCCCTCCACTTT
TRBJ1-4 few TRBD1 TRBV19 CASRGGVNEKLFF TGTGCCAGCCGAGGGGGCGTTAATGAAAAACTGTTTTTT
TRBJ2-3 NA TRBD2 TRBV7-8 CASSTLAGGQDTQYF TGTGCCAGCAGCACACTAGCGGGGGGGCAAGATACGCAGTATTTT
TRBJ1-4 NA NA TRBV5-1 CASSSGPTGEKLFF TGCGCCAGCAGTTCTGGCCCTACGGGTGAAAAACTGTTTTTT